Included here is one T cell receptor (beta chain) sequence, with context. The antigen remains unidentified. The junction departs from germline at one end; a sequencing error may be responsible. PCR was performed a second time for about 7 to 12 cycles using a sample-barcoded 5' primer and a J-beta primer mix. Each of the samples gave a minimum of 2.5 million paired-end reads that contained CDR3. TCRdb redid the calling of the 5' RACE reads with MiXCR, one entry per CDR3 protein. The sample holds roughly 800,000 distinct CDR3 sequences; under 40% are singletons and the top ten take under 15%. These data belong to a study of blood T cells in healthy people across ages. Notes on the study in general: With donor CMV status unknown, expanded clonotype changes were possibly confounded.

Sequenced material: blood. The source of this sequence is a young man in good health.

CDR3 in amino acids: CVSSYTGIRQPQHF. CDR3 nucleotides: TGTGTCAGCAGCTATACAGGGATAAGGCAGCCCCAGCATTTT. The chain couples TRBV5-8 to TRBJ1-5, with D perhaps matching TRBD1 (6 bases). CDR1 is SGHTS, CDR2 YDEGEE, per germline. This CDR3 has 14 amino acids.